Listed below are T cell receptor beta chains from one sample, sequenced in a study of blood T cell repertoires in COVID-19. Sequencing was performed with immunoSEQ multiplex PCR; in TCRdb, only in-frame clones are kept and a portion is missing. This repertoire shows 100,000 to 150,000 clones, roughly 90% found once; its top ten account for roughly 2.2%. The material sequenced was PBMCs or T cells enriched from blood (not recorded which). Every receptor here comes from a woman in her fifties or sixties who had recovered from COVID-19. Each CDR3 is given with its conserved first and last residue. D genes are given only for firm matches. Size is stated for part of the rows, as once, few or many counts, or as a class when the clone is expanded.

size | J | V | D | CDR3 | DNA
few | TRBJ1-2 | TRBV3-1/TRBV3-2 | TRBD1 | CASSRRGLEGYTF | TGTGCCAGCAGCCGCAGGGGGCTGGAAGGCTACACCTTC
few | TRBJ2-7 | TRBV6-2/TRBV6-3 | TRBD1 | CASSSQGTVTYEQYF | TGTGCCAGCAGTTCGCAAGGGACAGTCACCTACGAGCAGTACTTC
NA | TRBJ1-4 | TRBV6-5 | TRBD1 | CASSRQGAPNEKLFF | TGTGCCAGCAGCCGACAGGGGGCGCCTAATGAAAAACTGTTTTTT
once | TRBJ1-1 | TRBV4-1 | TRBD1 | CASSRGQYTEAFF | TGCGCCAGCTCTAGGGGGCAATACACTGAAGCTTTCTTT
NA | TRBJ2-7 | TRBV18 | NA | CASSPPEARYEQYF | TGTGCCAGCTCACCACCGGAGGCTAGGTACGAGCAGTACTTC
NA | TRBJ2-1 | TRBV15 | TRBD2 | CATSRAGAAGDHEQFF | TGTGCCACCAGCAGGGCCGGTGCAGCGGGGGACCACGAGCAGTTCTTC
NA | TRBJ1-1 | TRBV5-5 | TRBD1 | CASRRTGGAGNTEAFF | TGTGCCAGCAGACGGACAGGGGGCGCGGGGAACACTGAAGCTTTCTTT
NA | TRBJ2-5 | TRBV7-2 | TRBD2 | CASSSGLAGGAIQETQYF | TGTGCCAGCAGCTCCGGACTAGCGGGGGGAGCCATCCAAGAGACCCAGTACTTC
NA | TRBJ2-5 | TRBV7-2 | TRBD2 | CASSLGTSSGTQYF | TGTGCCAGCAGCCTCGGGACTAGTTCGGGGACCCAGTACTTC
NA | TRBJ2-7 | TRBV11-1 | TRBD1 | CASSFAGGTYEQYF | TGTGCCAGCAGCTTTGCAGGGGGAACCTACGAGCAGTACTTC
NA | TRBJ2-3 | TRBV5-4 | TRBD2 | CASSLMLAGGPDTQYF | TGTGCCAGCAGCTTGATGTTAGCGGGGGGTCCAGATACGCAGTATTTT
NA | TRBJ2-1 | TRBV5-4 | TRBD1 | CASSEWTGEQFF | TGTGCCAGCAGCGAATGGACAGGGGAGCAGTTCTTC
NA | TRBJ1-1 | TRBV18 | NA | CASSPLENTEAFF | TGTGCCAGCTCACCACTAGAAAACACTGAAGCTTTCTTT
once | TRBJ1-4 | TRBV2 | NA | CASGPGGIREKLFF | TGTGCCAGCGGACCGGGGGGTATTCGGGAAAAACTGTTTTTT
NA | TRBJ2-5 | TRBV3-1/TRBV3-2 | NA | CASSQRRQETQYF | TGTGCCAGCAGCCAACGGAGACAAGAGACCCAGTACTTC
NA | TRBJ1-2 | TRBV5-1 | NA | CASSLSGANYGYTF | TGCGCCAGCAGCTTGTCGGGAGCCAACTATGGCTACACCTTC
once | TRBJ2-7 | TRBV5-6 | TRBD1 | CASSFGTGPYEQYF | TGTGCCAGCAGCTTCGGGACAGGTCCCTACGAGCAGTACTTC
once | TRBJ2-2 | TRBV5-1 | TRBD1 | CASSLGTGNTGELFF | TGCGCCAGCAGCTTGGGGACAGGGAACACCGGGGAGCTGTTTTTT
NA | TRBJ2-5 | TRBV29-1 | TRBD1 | CSVTRDRVLQETQYF | TGCAGCGTAACACGGGACAGGGTCCTCCAAGAGACCCAGTACTTC
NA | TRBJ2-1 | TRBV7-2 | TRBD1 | CASSFTGASYNEQFF | TGTGCCAGCAGCTTCACAGGGGCCTCCTACAATGAGCAGTTCTTC
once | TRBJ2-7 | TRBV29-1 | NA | CSVQVGGSGEQYF | TGCAGCGTCCAAGTCGGTGGATCGGGAGAGCAGTACTTC
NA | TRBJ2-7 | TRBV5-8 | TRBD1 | CASSLGGGQATYEQYF | TGTGCCAGCAGCCTTGGGGGCGGACAGGCGACCTACGAGCAGTACTTC
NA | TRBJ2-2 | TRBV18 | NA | CASSPMESFTGELFF | TGTGCCAGCTCACCCATGGAGAGCTTCACCGGGGAGCTGTTTTTT
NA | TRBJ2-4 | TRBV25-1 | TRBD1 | CASSDTGTGENIQYF | TGTGCCAGCAGTGACACCGGGACAGGGGAAAACATTCAGTACTTC
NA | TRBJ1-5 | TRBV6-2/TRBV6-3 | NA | CASSYLGGQPQHF | TGTGCCAGCAGTTACTTGGGGGGTCAGCCCCAGCATTTT
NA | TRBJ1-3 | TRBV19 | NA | CASRTLEGSIYF | TGTGCCAGTAGAACCCTAGAGGGTTCCATATATTTT
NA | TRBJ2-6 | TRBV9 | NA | CASSSRGDSGANVLTF | TGTGCCAGCAGCTCAAGAGGCGACTCTGGGGCCAACGTCCTGACTTTC
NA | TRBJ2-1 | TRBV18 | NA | CASSPPSSYNEQFF | TGTGCCAGCTCACCGCCTAGCTCCTACAATGAGCAGTTCTTC
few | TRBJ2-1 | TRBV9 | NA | CASSVAPAMSSYNEQFF | TGTGCCAGCAGCGTAGCCCCTGCCATGAGCTCCTACAATGAGCAGTTCTTC
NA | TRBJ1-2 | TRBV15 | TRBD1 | CATSSGQGSKANYGYTF | TGTGCCACCAGCAGCGGACAGGGGTCAAAAGCTAACTATGGCTACACCTTC
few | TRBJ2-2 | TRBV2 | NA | CASIWQENTGELFF | TGTGCCAGCATATGGCAGGAGAACACCGGGGAGCTGTTTTTT
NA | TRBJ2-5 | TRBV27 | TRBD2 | CASNSLAGGQETQYF | TGTGCCAGCAATTCTCTAGCGGGGGGACAAGAGACCCAGTACTTC
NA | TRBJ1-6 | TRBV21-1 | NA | CASSKNCEGWIDSPLHF | TGTGCCAGCAGCAAAAACTGCGAGGGTTGGATTGATTCACCCCTCCACTTT
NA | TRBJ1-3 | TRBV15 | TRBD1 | CATSRDRGGGNTIYF | TGTGCCACCAGCAGGGACAGGGGGGGCGGAAACACCATATATTTT
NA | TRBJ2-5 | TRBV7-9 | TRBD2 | CASSLVAGVETQYF | TGTGCCAGCAGCTTAGTCGCGGGAGTGGAGACCCAGTACTTC
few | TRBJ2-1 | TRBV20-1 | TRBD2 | CSASRRGGLPHEQFF | TGCAGTGCTAGTCGACGGGGGGGCCTCCCCCATGAGCAGTTCTTC
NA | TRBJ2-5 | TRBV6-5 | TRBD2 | CASSYQLAEQETQYF | TGTGCCAGCAGTTACCAACTAGCGGAACAAGAGACCCAGTACTTC
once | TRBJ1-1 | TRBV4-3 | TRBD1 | CASSQAQGVNTEAFF | TGCGCCAGCAGCCAAGCACAGGGGGTGAACACTGAAGCTTTCTTT
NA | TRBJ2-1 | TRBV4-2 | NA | CASSQYTGGGYYNEQFF | TGTGCCAGCAGCCAGTACACCGGAGGGGGCTACTACAATGAGCAGTTCTTC
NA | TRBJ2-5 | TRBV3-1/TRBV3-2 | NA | CASSQDLVGVDQETQYF | TGTGCCAGCAGCCAAGATCTTGTCGGGGTAGACCAAGAGACCCAGTACTTC
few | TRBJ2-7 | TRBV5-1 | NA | CASSQIQGSEQYF | TGCGCCAGCAGCCAGATACAGGGAAGCGAGCAGTACTTC
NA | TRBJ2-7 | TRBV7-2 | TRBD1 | CASSLSGQGFYEQYF | TGTGCCAGCAGCTTATCGGGACAGGGGTTCTACGAGCAGTACTTC
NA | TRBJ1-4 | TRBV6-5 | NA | CASSAGTNEKLFF | TGTGCCAGCTCAGCAGGTACTAATGAAAAACTGTTTTTT
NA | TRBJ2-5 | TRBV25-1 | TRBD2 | CASGEGGLAQETQYF | TGTGCCAGCGGCGAGGGGGGACTAGCTCAAGAGACCCAGTACTTC
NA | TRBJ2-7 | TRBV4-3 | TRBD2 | CASSQDHERGAEQYF | TGCGCCAGCAGCCAAGATCACGAGCGGGGGGCCGAGCAGTACTTC
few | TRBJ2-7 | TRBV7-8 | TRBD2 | CASSPGEGRHREQYF | TGTGCCAGCAGCCCTGGGGAGGGTCGTCATCGGGAGCAGTACTTC
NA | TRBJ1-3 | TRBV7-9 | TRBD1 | CAVGSTGGRNTIYF | TGTGCTGTAGGGTCGACAGGGGGCCGGAACACCATATATTTT
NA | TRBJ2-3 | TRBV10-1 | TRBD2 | CASSEPGTSGDQAIQYF | TGCGCCAGCAGTGAGCCTGGGACTAGCGGAGACCAGGCGATCCAGTATTTT
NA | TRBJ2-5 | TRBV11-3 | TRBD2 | CASSLALAGKETQYF | TGTGCCAGCAGCTTAGCACTAGCGGGGAAAGAGACCCAGTACTTC
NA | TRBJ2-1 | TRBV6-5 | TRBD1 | CASSLQGDNEQFF | TGTGCCAGCAGTTTACAGGGGGACAATGAGCAGTTCTTC
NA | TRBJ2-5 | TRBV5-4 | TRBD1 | CASSPYRGRGETQYF | TGTGCCAGCAGCCCCTACAGGGGGCGCGGGGAGACCCAGTACTTC
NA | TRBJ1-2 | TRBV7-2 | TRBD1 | CASSLPGTGWQGGYTF | TGTGCCAGCAGCTTACCCGGGACAGGGTGGCAAGGTGGCTACACCTTC
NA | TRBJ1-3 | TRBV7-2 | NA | CASSLVSGLSGNTIYF | TGTGCCAGCAGTCTAGTGTCCGGACTCTCTGGAAACACCATATATTTT
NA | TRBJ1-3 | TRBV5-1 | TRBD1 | CASSLMGQGLLVGNTIYF | TGCGCCAGCAGCTTGATGGGACAGGGTTTACTTGTTGGAAACACCATATATTTT